This T cell receptor (beta chain) was sequenced during a study of CD8 T cells in ankylosing spondylitis. V shed 6 bases and J 6 bases; nucleotides not matched to a gene: 16. CDR1 and CDR2 from the germline V gene are DFQATT and SNEGSKA (reference sequence). The CDR3 is 17 residues long. Regarding this clonotype: Its antigen is currently unknown.

Making use of molecular barcodes, quantitative 5'-RACE generated TCR beta libraries. TCRdb independently ran MiXCR on the 5' RACE reads; one entry per CDR3 protein. This sample has over 600,000 distinct CDR3 sequences, with roughly 20% found just once. Regarding the study as a whole: In ankylosing spondylitis blood, a motif of seven to nine highly homologous TCR beta variants appeared characteristic. Peripheral blood samples showed relatively rare disease-linked clones, and these clones were CD8+. A number of the motif variants had already been described in reactive arthritis synovial fluid and blood. The study looked at matched synovial fluid samples from ankylosing spondylitis patients. Disease-linked clones were reported to be significantly enriched there.

This rearrangement joins TRBV20-1 to TRBJ2-1, with TRBD2 identical over 11 bases. This sequence originates from a male donor with ankylosing spondylitis. The sample comprised blood, either unsorted or a sorted T cell fraction (not recorded which). The CDR3 DNA follows: TGCAGTGCAAATGCGGGACTAGCGGCCCTGACAACCAATGAGCAGTTCTTC. It codes for CSANAGLAALTTNEQFF.